This entry describes one TCR beta chain. This specimen comes from a study of control samples from healthy donors and cancer patients. Sequencing used immunoSEQ multiplex PCR; TCRdb keeps in-frame clones, though not all of them. The data hold about 170,000 clones, with over 85% observed a single time. V was shortened by 6 bases and J by 8 bases, with 13 bases between the two germline ends. Germline assignment: CDR1 MNHEY and CDR2 SVGAGI. CDR3 size: 12 residues. Sequenced material: blood. The V call is TRBV6-5, the J call TRBJ1-2; no definite D call. The clonotype comes from a woman in her sixties or seventies in good health. The DNA for the CDR3 is TGTGCCAGCAGGGCTCCCCCTAGGGGCTACACCTTC. Residues: CASRAPPRGYTF.